The 12 T cell receptor beta chains reported below all come from one sample, sequenced in a study of shared clonotypes between healthy human individuals. Sequenced by immunoSEQ multiplex PCR; TCRdb stores in-frame clones only, minus some. The table has more than 2,000,000 clones, more than 85% seen once. The source material was naive CD4+ T cells from PBMCs. Documented subset: CD45RA+ positively selected. These receptors all come from a man in his late teens or twenties in good health. Some clones in this sample may be carry-over from other donors' samples.

The CDR3 coding sequence is TGTGCCAGCATTAAGACAGAAGGTGCGGATACGCAGTATTTT. The encoded protein is CASIKTEGADTQYF. The chain combines TRBV6-1 with TRBJ2-3, with D perhaps TRBD1 (5 bases). CDR3 length equals 14 residues. The germline gives CDR1 MNHNS, CDR2 SASEGT. The ends were cut back, 7 bases at V and 6 bases at J, with 17 bases in the middle.

The chain uses TRBV30 and TRBJ2-1; 9 positions match TRBD2. This CDR3 is built from 17 residues. CDR1 and CDR2 (germline): GTSNPN, SVGIG (reference sequence). V lost 3 bases and J lost 1; bases outside the gene matches: 10. CDR3 coding DNA: TGTGCCTGGAGGGGGGCTAGCGGGAAGGCGTCCTACAATGAGCAGTTCTTC. The encoded protein is CAWRGASGKASYNEQFF.

The rearrangement uses TRBV11-2 and TRBJ2-7; D gene uncertain. The CDR3 totals 13 residues. The V end was cut by 3 bases, the J end by 0 bases, with 6 bases between. Germline-derived CDR1 and CDR2 are SGHAT and FQNNGV. As DNA, the CDR3 is TGTGCCAGCAGCTTCCAGAGCTCCTACGAGCAGTACTTC. It translates to CASSFQSSYEQYF.

A word on this clone: The same CDR3 also results from other DNA sequences found in this sample. The V call is TRBV7-9, the J call TRBJ1-1; D unresolved. Germline-derived CDR1 and CDR2 are SEHNR and FQNEAQ (reference sequence). The CDR3 length is 13 residues. V lost 2 bases to trimming and J lost 0 bases, with 4 bases between them. CDR3 residues: CASSLPLNTEAFF. CDR3 in DNA: TGTGCCAGCAGCTTACCGTTGAACACTGAAGCTTTCTTT.

As to this clone: Germline and junction disagree at one end, which may indicate a read error. V and J are TRBV11-3 and TRBJ1-1; D possibly corresponds to TRBD1 (5 bases). Per germline, CDR1 SGHNT and CDR2 YENEEA. The CDR3 consists of 14 residues. CDR3 in amino acids: CASSLDWGSHNAVF. As DNA, the CDR3 is TGTGCCAGCAGCTTAGATTGGGGCTCTCATAATGCGGTCTTT.

V gene TRBV15 combines with J gene TRBJ2-3; maybe TRBD2 (5 bases). This CDR3 spans 16 amino acids. V lost 1 base and J 0 bases, leaving 11 bases between the germline ends. The germline gives CDR1 LNHNV, CDR2 YYDKDF (reference sequence). DNA of the CDR3: TGTGCCACCAGCAGAGCGGAGGTCAGGAGCACAGATACGCAGTATTTT. Protein: CATSRAEVRSTDTQYF.

This clone was seen once. This chain joins TRBV5-1 and TRBJ2-7; 8 bases are shared with TRBD2. V gave up 0 bases and J gave up 3 bases; unmatched junction bases: 5. The CDR3 is made up of 15 amino acids. Per germline, CDR1 SGHRS and CDR2 YFSETQ. The CDR3, as DNA: TGCGCCAGCAGCTTGGCGGCGGGAGGAAACTACGAGCAGTACTTC. Translation: CASSLAAGGNYEQYF.

The V gene is TRBV7-8, the J gene TRBJ1-2; 7 bases are a match to TRBD1. The CDR3 has 15 amino acids. CDR1 is SGHVS, CDR2 FQNEAQ, per germline. The V gene end was trimmed by 5 bases and the J gene end by 5 bases; junction bases not matched to a gene: 11. The CDR3 region is CASSPRATGTYGYTF. The CDR3 bases are TGTGCCAGCAGCCCCAGGGCGACAGGGACGTATGGCTACACCTTC.

This rearrangement joins TRBV11-2 to TRBJ1-1; D ambiguous. The length of the CDR3 is 12 residues. V was shortened by 4 bases and J by 7 bases, with 10 bases between the two germline ends. CDR1 SGHAT and CDR2 FQNNGV come from the germline V gene. CDR3 bases: TGTGCCAGCAGCTCGCAAGGGTATGAAGCTTTCTTT. It yields the protein CASSSQGYEAFF.

V and J are TRBV10-1 and TRBJ2-3; D possibly corresponds to TRBD1 (5 bases). CDR3 size: 19 residues. Trimming shortened V by 3 bases and J by 0 bases, and 22 bases separated the two germline ends. Looked up from germline, CDR1 is WNHNN and CDR2 is SYGVQD (reference sequence). CDR3 sequence reads: CASSDQTETLSTSTDTQYF. The CDR3 coding sequence is TGCGCCAGCAGTGACCAGACAGAGACACTTTCTACTAGCACAGATACGCAGTATTTT.

The gene calls are TRBV11-2 and TRBJ1-1; 8 positions agree with TRBD1. This CDR3 contains 15 residues. The trim removed 7 bases at V and 5 bases at J, leaving 12 bases unmatched. The germline CDR1 and CDR2 sequences are SGHAT and FQNNGV. DNA of the CDR3: TGTGCCAGCACACCAGGGGGCGGTTGGTTAACTGAAGCTTTCTTT. Its protein is CASTPGGGWLTEAFF.

The chain employs TRBV6-1 and TRBJ2-3; 13 nucleotides match TRBD2. Germline lookup yields CDR1 MNHNS and CDR2 SASEGT. V shed 4 bases and J 2 bases; nucleotides not matched to a gene: 6. The CDR3 extends over 17 amino acids. CDR3 amino acids: CASSGTSGGRVTDTQYF. The CDR3 coding sequence is TGTGCCAGCAGTGGGACTAGCGGGGGAAGGGTCACAGATACGCAGTATTTT.